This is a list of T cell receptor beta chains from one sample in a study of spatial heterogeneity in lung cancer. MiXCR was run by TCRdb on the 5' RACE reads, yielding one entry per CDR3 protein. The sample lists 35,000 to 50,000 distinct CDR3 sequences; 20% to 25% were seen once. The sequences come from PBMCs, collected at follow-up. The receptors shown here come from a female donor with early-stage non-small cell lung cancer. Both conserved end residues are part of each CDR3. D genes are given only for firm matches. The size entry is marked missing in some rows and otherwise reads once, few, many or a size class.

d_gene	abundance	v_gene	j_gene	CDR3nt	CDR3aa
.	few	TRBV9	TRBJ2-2	TGTGCCAGCAGCGTAGTTGACACCGGGGAGCTGTTTTTT	CASSVVDTGELFF
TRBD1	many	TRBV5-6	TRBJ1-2	TGTGCCAGCAACCGTGGGGACAGGGGGCCCCATGGCTACACCTTC	CASNRGDRGPHGYTF
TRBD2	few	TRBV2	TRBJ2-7	TGTGCCAGCAGTGATGCGTCGGGAGGATACGAGCAGTACTTC	CASSDASGGYEQYF
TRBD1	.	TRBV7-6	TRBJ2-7	TGTGCCAGCAGCTTAAGAACCGGGACAGGGGGGGAGCAGTACTTC	CASSLRTGTGGEQYF
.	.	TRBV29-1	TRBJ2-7	TGCAGCGTTACCGGTCTAACCTACGAGCAGTACTTC	CSVTGLTYEQYF
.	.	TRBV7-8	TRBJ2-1	TGTGCCAGCAGCCTCGGCCCACGGAATGAGCAGTTCTTC	CASSLGPRNEQFF
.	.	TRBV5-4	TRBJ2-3	TGTGCCAGCAGCTTGGTCGGGAGTGGAGATACGCAGTATTTT	CASSLVGSGDTQYF
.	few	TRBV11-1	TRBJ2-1	TGTGCCAGCAGCCAACCTAGCGTACGATACAATGAGCAGTTCTTC	CASSQPSVRYNEQFF
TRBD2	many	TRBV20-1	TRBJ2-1	TGCAGTGCTAGGGGCAATCTAGCGGGGCTGTACAATGAGCAGTTCTTC	CSARGNLAGLYNEQFF
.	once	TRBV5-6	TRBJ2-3	TGTGCCAGCAGCGCTCGACCGGGAGATACGCAGTATTTT	CASSARPGDTQYF
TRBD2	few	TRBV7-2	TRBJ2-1	TGTGCCAGCAGCTTAGGTCGGCCTAGCGGGGGACTCTACAATGAGCAGTTCTTC	CASSLGRPSGGLYNEQFF
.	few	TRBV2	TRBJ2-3	TGTGCCAAAGGGGGGGAGGGAGATACGCAGTATTTT	CAKGGEGDTQYF
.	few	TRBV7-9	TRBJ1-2	TGTGCCAGCAGCTATCTTGGACGGGGCTACACCTTC	CASSYLGRGYTF
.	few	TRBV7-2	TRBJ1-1	TGTGCCAGCAGCTTCTGGACGGACCCAGGCACTGAAGCTTTCTTT	CASSFWTDPGTEAFF
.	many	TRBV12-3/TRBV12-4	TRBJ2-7	TGTGCCAGCAGCCCAGGACACGAGCAGTACTTC	CASSPGHEQYF
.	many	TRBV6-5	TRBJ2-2	TGTGCCAGCAGAGCTAGATTCGACGGGGAGCTGTTTTTT	CASRARFDGELFF
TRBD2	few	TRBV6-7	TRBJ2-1	TGTGCCAGCAGGCCGCGCACTAGCGTAAATGAGCAGTTCTTC	CASRPRTSVNEQFF
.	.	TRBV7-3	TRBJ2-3	TGTGCCAGCAGCTTCAGCGGGAGCACAGATACGCAGTATTTT	CASSFSGSTDTQYF
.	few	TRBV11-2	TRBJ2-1	TGTGCCAGCAGCCTTATGGCTAGCTCCAATGAGCAGTTCTTC	CASSLMASSNEQFF
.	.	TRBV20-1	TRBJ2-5	TGCAGTGCTAGACCGGGACTTCTTCAAGAGACCCAGTACTTC	CSARPGLLQETQYF
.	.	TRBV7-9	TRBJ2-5	TGTGCCAGCAGCTTACGGGGGACAAACCAAGAGACCCAGTACTTC	CASSLRGTNQETQYF
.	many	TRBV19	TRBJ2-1	TGTGCCAGTAGTCAGGGGATCGCCTACAATGAGCAGTTCTTC	CASSQGIAYNEQFF
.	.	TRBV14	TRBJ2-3	TGTGCCAGCAGCTCTCTCGGCCGGACCGAAGCAGATACGCAGTATTTT	CASSSLGRTEADTQYF
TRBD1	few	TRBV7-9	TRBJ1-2	TGTGCCAGCAGCCCCGGACAGGGGGAATATGGCTACACCTTC	CASSPGQGEYGYTF
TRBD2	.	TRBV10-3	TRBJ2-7	TGTGCCATCGGGCTAGCGGCCTCCTACGAGCAGTACTTC	CAIGLAASYEQYF
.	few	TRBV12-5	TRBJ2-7	TGTGCTAGTGGTTCGCCGACAGGTCCTGGCTACGAGCAGTACTTC	CASGSPTGPGYEQYF
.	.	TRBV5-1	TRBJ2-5	TGCGCCAGCAGGCCTCAGGCCCAAGAGACCCAGTACTTC	CASRPQAQETQYF
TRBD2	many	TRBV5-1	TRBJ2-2	TGCGCCAGCAGCGAACTAGCGGGAGTCCCCGGGGAGCTGTTTTTT	CASSELAGVPGELFF
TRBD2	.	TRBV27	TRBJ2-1	TGTGCCAGCAACCCCCCTGAGACTAGCGGGAGGTTCATGCAGTTCTTC	CASNPPETSGRFMQFF
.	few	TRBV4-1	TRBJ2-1	TGCGCCAGCAGCCAAGATAGGATAGCTGCCTACAATGAGCAGTTCTTC	CASSQDRIAAYNEQFF
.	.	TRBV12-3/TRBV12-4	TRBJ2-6	TGTGCCAGCTCGAGAGCCGGGGCCAACGTCCTGACTTTC	CASSRAGANVLTF
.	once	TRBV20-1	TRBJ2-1	TGCAGTGCCACGGGACCCAACCCCTACAATGAGCAGTTCTTC	CSATGPNPYNEQFF
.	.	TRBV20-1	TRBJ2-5	TGCAGTGCTAGGGCTAGCCAAGAGACCCAGTACTTC	CSARASQETQYF
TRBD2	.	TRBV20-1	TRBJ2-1	TGCAGTGCTGGGGGTCCCGGGACTAGCGGCTTTGAGCAGTTCTTC	CSAGGPGTSGFEQFF
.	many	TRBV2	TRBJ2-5	TGTGCCAGTCCCTCAGGGAGCGGGGAGACCCAGTACTTC	CASPSGSGETQYF
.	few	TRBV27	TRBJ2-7	TGTGCCAGCAGTTTTACGGGACCCCCGAGCTCCTACGAGCAGTACTTC	CASSFTGPPSSYEQYF
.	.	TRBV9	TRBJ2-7	TGTGCCAGCAGCGTAGATAGCCGCTCCTACGAGCAGTACTTC	CASSVDSRSYEQYF
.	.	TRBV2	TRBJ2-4	TGTGCCAGCCCCCCAAGTGAGGGAAACATTCAGTACTTC	CASPPSEGNIQYF
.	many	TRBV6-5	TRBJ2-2	TGTGCCAGCAGTCAAAGTAGGGGGGTCGGGGAGCTGTTTTTT	CASSQSRGVGELFF